These T cell receptor beta chains were read from a single sample in a study of identical twins. TCRdb independently ran MiXCR on the 5' RACE reads; one entry per CDR3 protein. The table has just over 500,000 distinct CDR3 sequences, 20% to 25% seen once. This sample was shared with a second study, whose subject was T cells expressing NK-cell markers.

Sequenced sample: CD4+ T cells sorted from blood. Source of these receptors: a woman between 18 and 29 years old in good health. The CDR3 runs from the conserved cysteine through the conserved F or W. Fields, in order: J gene, D gene, V gene, clone size, CDR3 protein, CDR3 DNA. A D gene is named only where the DNA matches it firmly. Clone size appears in some rows only: once, few, many, or a class for an expanded clone.

>TRBJ1-5|NA|TRBV4-3|few
CASSQGIGSNQPQHF
TGCGCCAGCAGCCAAGGGATAGGTAGCAATCAGCCCCAGCATTTT
>TRBJ2-1|TRBD2|TRBV6-2/TRBV6-3|NA
CASSYSTSGSGNDQFF
TGTGCCAGCAGTTACTCGACTAGCGGGAGTGGTAATGATCAGTTCTTC
>TRBJ2-7|NA|TRBV5-6|few
CASSLLLYSYEQYF
TGTGCCAGCAGCTTGTTACTATACTCCTACGAGCAGTACTTC
>TRBJ2-3|TRBD2|TRBV7-9|NA
CASSRLAGANTDTQYF
TGTGCCAGCAGCCGCTTAGCGGGGGCCAACACAGATACGCAGTATTTT
>TRBJ2-1|NA|TRBV5-6|NA
CASSLGRLGEQFF
TGTGCCAGCAGCTTGGGTCGTTTGGGCGAGCAGTTCTTC
>TRBJ2-1|TRBD2|TRBV5-4|few
CASSSGPTSIDEQFF
TGTGCCAGCAGCTCGGGACCGACTAGCATCGATGAGCAGTTCTTC
>TRBJ2-2|TRBD2|TRBV7-2|NA
CASSLATTSNGELFF
TGTGCCAGCAGCTTAGCCACGACTAGCAACGGGGAGCTGTTTTTT
>TRBJ1-2|TRBD1|TRBV5-1|few
CASSFTGTGGSGYTF
TGCGCCAGCAGCTTCACCGGGACAGGGGGCTCTGGCTACACCTTC
>TRBJ2-1|TRBD2|TRBV4-1|few
CASSQVRGGGSYNEQFF
TGCGCCAGCAGCCAAGTTCGGGGGGGCGGATCCTACAATGAGCAGTTCTTC
>TRBJ2-5|NA|TRBV11-3|NA
CASSLVDSRAGTQYF
TGTGCCAGCAGCTTAGTAGATTCACGGGCGGGGACCCAGTACTTC
>TRBJ2-7|NA|TRBV6-5|few
CASSYSSGKPYEQYF
TGTGCCAGCAGTTACTCGTCCGGGAAGCCCTACGAGCAGTACTTC
>TRBJ2-3|NA|TRBV6-5|NA
CASSSQKKDKADTQYF
TGTGCCAGCAGTTCCCAGAAGAAGGACAAGGCAGATACGCAGTATTTT
>TRBJ2-1|NA|TRBV15|NA
CATSRDRANYNEQFF
TGTGCCACCAGCAGAGACAGGGCAAACTACAATGAGCAGTTCTTC
>TRBJ2-3|TRBD2|TRBV12-3/TRBV12-4|NA
CASSFVASGRGGDTQYF
TGTGCCAGCAGTTTCGTAGCTAGCGGGAGAGGAGGGGATACGCAGTATTTT
>TRBJ2-7|NA|TRBV20-1|NA
CSARGKAPSYEQYF
TGCAGTGCTAGAGGGAAGGCTCCCTCCTACGAGCAGTACTTC
>TRBJ1-6|NA|TRBV30|NA
CAWSLGVDSPLHF
TGTGCCTGGAGTTTGGGGGTAGATTCACCCCTCCACTTT
>TRBJ1-2|NA|TRBV5-1|many
CASSFTPNYGYTF
TGCGCCAGCAGCTTCACGCCCAACTATGGCTACACCTTC
>TRBJ2-2|NA|TRBV2|few
CASSKEGGTNTGELFF
TGTGCCAGCAGTAAAGAAGGAGGCACGAACACCGGGGAGCTGTTTTTT
>TRBJ1-1|NA|TRBV29-1|few
CSATRAGATEAFF
TGCAGCGCAACCAGGGCCGGGGCCACTGAAGCTTTCTTT
>TRBJ1-1|NA|TRBV5-1|many
CASSFFEAQGTEAFF
TGCGCCAGCAGCTTCTTCGAAGCTCAGGGCACTGAAGCTTTCTTT
>TRBJ2-2|NA|TRBV5-4|few
CASSFRLDGELFF
TGTGCCAGCAGCTTTCGTCTGGACGGGGAGCTGTTTTTT
>TRBJ2-3|NA|TRBV12-3/TRBV12-4|few
CASTVGEASSLTDTQYF
TGTGCCAGCACCGTCGGAGAAGCTAGCAGCCTCACAGATACGCAGTATTTT
>TRBJ2-5|NA|TRBV7-9|NA
CASSLALSGRETQYF
TGTGCCAGCAGCTTAGCGCTCTCAGGCCGTGAGACCCAGTACTTC
>TRBJ1-1|NA|TRBV6-1|many
CASSSAQGGGMNTEAFF
TGTGCCAGCAGCTCCGCGCAAGGCGGTGGGATGAACACTGAAGCTTTCTTT
>TRBJ2-1|NA|TRBV7-2|NA
CASSPPPGGYNEQFF
TGTGCCAGCAGCCCCCCCCCCGGGGGATACAATGAGCAGTTCTTC
>TRBJ2-4|NA|TRBV11-3|NA
CASSLSRGLAKNIQYF
TGTGCCAGCAGCTTAAGCAGGGGCCTGGCCAAAAACATTCAGTACTTC
>TRBJ2-1|TRBD2|TRBV27|few
CASSSPRLAGGLGSSYNEQFF
TGTGCCAGCAGTTCCCCTCGACTAGCGGGGGGGTTGGGTAGCTCCTACAATGAGCAGTTCTTC
>TRBJ1-6|NA|TRBV5-1|NA
CASSLDTPGDNSPLHF
TGCGCCAGCAGCTTGGATACCCCTGGGGATAATTCACCCCTCCACTTT
>TRBJ2-3|TRBD2|TRBV10-1|NA
CASSLLAGRGDTQYF
TGCGCCAGCAGCCTCCTAGCGGGGAGGGGAGATACGCAGTATTTT
>TRBJ2-2|NA|TRBV27|NA
CASSSNTAGELFF
TGTGCCAGCAGTTCGAACACCGCCGGGGAGCTGTTTTTT
>TRBJ2-3|NA|TRBV5-1|NA
CASSLGSHTDTQYF
TGCGCCAGCAGCTTGGGTAGTCACACAGATACGCAGTATTTT
>TRBJ2-7|TRBD1|TRBV7-2|NA
CASSFQGQDYEQYF
TGTGCCAGCAGCTTTCAGGGACAGGACTACGAGCAGTACTTC
>TRBJ1-1|TRBD1|TRBV6-1|few
CASSLGQGANMNTEAFF
TGTGCCAGCAGCCTCGGCCAGGGGGCGAACATGAACACTGAAGCTTTCTTT
>TRBJ2-1|TRBD2|TRBV20-1|many
CSASGRANEQFF
TGCAGTGCTAGCGGGAGGGCCAATGAGCAGTTCTTC
>TRBJ2-1|NA|TRBV6-2/TRBV6-3|NA
CASSRSGTGQFF
TGTGCCAGCAGCCGAAGCGGGACAGGGCAGTTCTTC
>TRBJ2-7|NA|TRBV5-1|NA
CASGAGSATYEQYF
TGCGCCAGTGGGGCCGGGAGCGCCACCTACGAGCAGTACTTC
>TRBJ2-7|NA|TRBV30|NA
CAWSVGFHEQYF
TGTGCCTGGAGTGTGGGGTTCCACGAGCAGTACTTC
>TRBJ1-2|NA|TRBV6-1|many
CASSEGDYGYTF
TGTGCCAGCAGTGAAGGGGACTATGGCTACACCTTC
>TRBJ1-3|TRBD1|TRBV27|few
CASSLTGPPLRNTIYF
TGTGCCAGCAGCCTGACAGGGCCCCCGCTTAGAAACACCATATATTTT
>TRBJ2-3|NA|TRBV7-9|NA
CASSLTQGRTDTQYF
TGTGCCAGCAGCTTAACCCAAGGGAGGACAGATACGCAGTATTTT
>TRBJ1-2|NA|TRBV6-5|NA
CASSYLAGEYGYTF
TGTGCCAGCAGTTACCTGGCAGGGGAATATGGCTACACCTTC
>TRBJ2-2|TRBD2|TRBV6-5|NA
CASSSSPVAGPNTGELFF
TGTGCCAGCAGTTCCTCCCCGGTAGCGGGACCGAACACCGGGGAGCTGTTTTTT
>TRBJ1-1|TRBD1|TRBV2|few
CATKGQTNTEAFF
TGTGCCACCAAGGGACAGACGAACACTGAAGCTTTCTTT
>TRBJ2-1|TRBD2|TRBV29-1|NA
CSVSTSGGARWSYNEQFF
TGCAGCGTATCTACTAGCGGGGGGGCCCGTTGGTCCTACAATGAGCAGTTCTTC
>TRBJ2-7|TRBD2|TRBV20-1|few
CSARDFRTSGRAYEQYF
TGCAGTGCTAGGGACTTTCGGACTAGCGGGAGGGCTTACGAGCAGTACTTC
>TRBJ1-5|NA|TRBV5-6|few
CASSVHPKEDQPQHF
TGTGCCAGCAGCGTACACCCGAAGGAGGATCAGCCCCAGCATTTT
>TRBJ1-5|TRBD1|TRBV7-9|many
CASQGQGDQPQHF
TGTGCCAGCCAGGGACAGGGAGATCAGCCCCAGCATTTT
>TRBJ1-1|NA|TRBV6-5|NA
CASSYSNIREDEAFF
TGTGCCAGCAGTTACTCGAATATCAGGGAGGATGAAGCTTTCTTT
>TRBJ1-1|NA|TRBV6-5|NA
CASSYSKRRGNTEAFF
TGTGCCAGCAGTTACTCTAAAAGGCGGGGGAACACTGAAGCTTTCTTT
>TRBJ1-4|TRBD1|TRBV20-1|NA
CSARDMGQGTPNEKLFF
TGCAGTGCTAGAGATATGGGACAGGGGACCCCGAATGAAAAACTGTTTTTT
>TRBJ2-5|TRBD1|TRBV6-1|few
CASSLPGTGQETQYF
TGTGCCAGCAGTCTGCCCGGGACAGGGCAAGAGACCCAGTACTTC
>TRBJ1-2|TRBD1|TRBV20-1|NA
CSAEGQGNEFNYGYTF
TGCAGTGCTGAAGGACAGGGCAACGAATTTAACTATGGCTACACCTTC
>TRBJ2-1|TRBD2|TRBV7-8|NA
CASSSGLAGPTYNEQFF
TGTGCCAGCAGCTCGGGACTAGCGGGACCCACCTACAATGAGCAGTTCTTC
>TRBJ2-1|NA|TRBV4-2|few
CASSRDRDQEQFF
TGTGCCAGCAGCCGGGACCGGGACCAAGAGCAGTTCTTC
>TRBJ2-7|NA|TRBV6-4|NA
CASSEPERALYEQYF
TGTGCCAGCAGTGAACCCGAGCGGGCGCTCTACGAGCAGTACTTC
>TRBJ2-2|TRBD2|TRBV20-1|NA
CSALKRGGDGELFF
TGCAGTGCTCTAAAGCGGGGGGGCGACGGGGAGCTGTTTTTT